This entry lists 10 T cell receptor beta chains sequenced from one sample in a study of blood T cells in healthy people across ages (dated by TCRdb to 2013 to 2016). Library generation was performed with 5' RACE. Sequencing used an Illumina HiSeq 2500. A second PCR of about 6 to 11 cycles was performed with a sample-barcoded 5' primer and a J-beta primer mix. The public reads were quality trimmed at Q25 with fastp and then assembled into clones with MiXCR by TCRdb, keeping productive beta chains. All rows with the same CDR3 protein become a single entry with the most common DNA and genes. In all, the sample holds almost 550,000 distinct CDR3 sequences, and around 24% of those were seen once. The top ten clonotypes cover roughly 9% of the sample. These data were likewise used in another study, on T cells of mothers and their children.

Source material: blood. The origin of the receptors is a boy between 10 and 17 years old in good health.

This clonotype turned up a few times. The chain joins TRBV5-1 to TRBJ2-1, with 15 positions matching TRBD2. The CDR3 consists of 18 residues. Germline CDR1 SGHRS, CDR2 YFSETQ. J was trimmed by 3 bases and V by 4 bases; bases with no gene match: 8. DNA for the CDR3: TGCGCCAGCAGCCCCGGGACTAGCGGGGGGTCGTTCTACAATGAGCAGTTCTTC. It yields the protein CASSPGTSGGSFYNEQFF.

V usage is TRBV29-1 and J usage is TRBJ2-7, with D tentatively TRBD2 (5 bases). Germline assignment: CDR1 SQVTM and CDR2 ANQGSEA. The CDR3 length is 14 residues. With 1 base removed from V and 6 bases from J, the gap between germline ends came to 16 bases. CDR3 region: CSVEGRGFGLEQYF. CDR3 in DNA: TGCAGCGTTGAAGGACGAGGGTTTGGGCTCGAGCAGTACTTC.

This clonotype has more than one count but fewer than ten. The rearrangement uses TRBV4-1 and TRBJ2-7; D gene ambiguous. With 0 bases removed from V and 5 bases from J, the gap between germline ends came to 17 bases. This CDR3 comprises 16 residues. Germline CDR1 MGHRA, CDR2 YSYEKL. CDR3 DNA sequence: TGCGCCAGCAGCCAAGACCCTGAGACGTTAATCCACGAGCAGTACTTC. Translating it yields CASSQDPETLIHEQYF.

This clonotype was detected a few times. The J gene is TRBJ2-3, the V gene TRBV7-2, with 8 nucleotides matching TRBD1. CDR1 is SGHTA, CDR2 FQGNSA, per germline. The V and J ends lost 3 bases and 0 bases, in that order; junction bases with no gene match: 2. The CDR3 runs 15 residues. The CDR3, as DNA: TGTGCCAGCAGCTTCAGGGGGCCTAGCACAGATACGCAGTATTTT. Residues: CASSFRGPSTDTQYF.

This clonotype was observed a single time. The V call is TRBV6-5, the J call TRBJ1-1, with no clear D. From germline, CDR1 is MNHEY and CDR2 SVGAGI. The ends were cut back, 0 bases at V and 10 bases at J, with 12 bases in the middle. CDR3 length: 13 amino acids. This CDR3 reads CASSYSSGRGAFF. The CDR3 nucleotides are TGTGCCAGCAGTTACTCGAGTGGAAGAGGAGCTTTCTTT.

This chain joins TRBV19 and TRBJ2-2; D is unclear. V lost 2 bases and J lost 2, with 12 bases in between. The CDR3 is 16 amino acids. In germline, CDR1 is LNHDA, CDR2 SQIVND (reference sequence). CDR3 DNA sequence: TGTGCCAGTAGTATAAAATGGACCACTAACACCGGGGAGCTGTTTTTT. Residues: CASSIKWTTNTGELFF. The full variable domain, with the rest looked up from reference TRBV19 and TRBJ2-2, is DGGITQSPKYLFRKEGQNVTLSCEQNLNHDAMYWYRQDPGQGLRLIYYSQIVNDFQKGDIAEGYSVSREKKESFPLTVTSAQKNPTAFYLCASSIKWTTNTGELFFGEGSRLTVL.

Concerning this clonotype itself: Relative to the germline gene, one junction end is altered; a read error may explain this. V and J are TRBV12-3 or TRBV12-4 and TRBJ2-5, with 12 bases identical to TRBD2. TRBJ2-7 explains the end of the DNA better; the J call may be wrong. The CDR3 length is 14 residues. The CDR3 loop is CANSLGGLAGEQYF. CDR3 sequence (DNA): TGTGCCAACAGTTTAGGGGGACTAGCGGGCGAGCAGTACTTC.

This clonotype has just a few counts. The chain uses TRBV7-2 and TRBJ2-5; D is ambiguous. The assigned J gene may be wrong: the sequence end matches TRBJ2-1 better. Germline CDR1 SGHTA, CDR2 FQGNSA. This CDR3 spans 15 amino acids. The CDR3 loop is CASSLSPVPGNEQFF. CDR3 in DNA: TGTGCCAGCAGCTTATCGCCTGTCCCCGGGAATGAGCAGTTCTTC.

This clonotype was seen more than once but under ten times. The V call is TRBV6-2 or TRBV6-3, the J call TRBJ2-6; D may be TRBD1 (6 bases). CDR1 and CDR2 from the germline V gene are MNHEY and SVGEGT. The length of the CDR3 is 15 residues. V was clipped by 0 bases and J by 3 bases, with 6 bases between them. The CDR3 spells CASSYSGGGANVLTF. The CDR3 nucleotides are TGTGCCAGCAGTTACTCAGGGGGTGGGGCCAACGTCCTGACTTTC.

In nucleotides, the CDR3 is TGTGCCAGCAGTTTGGAGGGGTCCCACCTAGACTATGGCTACACCTTC. Protein sequence: CASSLEGSHLDYGYTF. This chain uses TRBV6-5 with TRBJ1-2; tentatively, D is TRBD1 (5 bases). Trimming removed 4 bases at V and 3 bases at J, with 18 bases between. Germline V CDR1 and CDR2: MNHEY, SVGAGI. The CDR3 length is 16 residues.